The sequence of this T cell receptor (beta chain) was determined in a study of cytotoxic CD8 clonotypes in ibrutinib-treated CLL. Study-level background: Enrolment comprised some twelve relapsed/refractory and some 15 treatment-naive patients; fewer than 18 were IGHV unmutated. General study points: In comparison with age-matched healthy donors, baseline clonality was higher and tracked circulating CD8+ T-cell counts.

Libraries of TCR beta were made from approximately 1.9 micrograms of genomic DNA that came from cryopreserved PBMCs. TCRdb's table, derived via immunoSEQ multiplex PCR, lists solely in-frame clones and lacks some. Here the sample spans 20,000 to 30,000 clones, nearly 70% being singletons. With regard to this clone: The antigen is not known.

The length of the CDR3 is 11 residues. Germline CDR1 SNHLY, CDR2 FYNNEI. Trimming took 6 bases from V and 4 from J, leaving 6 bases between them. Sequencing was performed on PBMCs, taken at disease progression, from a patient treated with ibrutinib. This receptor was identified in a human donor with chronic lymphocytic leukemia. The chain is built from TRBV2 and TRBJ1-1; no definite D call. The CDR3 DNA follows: TGTGCCAGCAGCTCGGTCACTGAAGCTTTCTTT. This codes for CASSSVTEAFF.